This T cell receptor beta chain was observed in a study of identifying expanded T cells in peripheral blood. Study-level findings and limits: Approximately 2-week clone count variance significantly increased as total template count grew. Technical replicates showed roughly 1.2 changed clones; about two weeks approximately 15; four weeks 19.

Concerning this clone itself: Its antigen remains unidentified.

The data were produced by immunoSEQ multiplex PCR, yet TCRdb's version contains in-frame clones alone and is incomplete. The sample has more than 75,000 clones; around 85% are singletons. No infections or other immune events were documented during collection. Trimming left V 1 base short and J 1 base short, with 10 bases between. The CDR3 spans 15 residues. The germline V gene encodes CDR1 MNHEY and CDR2 SMNVEV (reference sequence). The source of this sequence is a person aged 18 to 75 in good health. Material for sequencing was blood. The gene calls are TRBV27 and TRBJ1-1, with D perhaps TRBD1 (5 bases). This CDR3 reads CASSLWGVGNTEAFF. The DNA for the CDR3 is TGTGCCAGCAGTTTATGGGGGGTTGGGAACACTGAAGCTTTCTTT.